The rows below give T cell receptor beta chains drawn from one sample of a study of T cell repertoires in ileal Crohn's disease. Data came from immunoSEQ multiplex PCR; TCRdb stores just in-frame clones and leaves some out. This sample carries 15,000 to 20,000 clones, under 80% of them seen once, and the ten largest clones take 5% to 6.5%. Sequenced: ileal tissue. Receptors originate from an adult with Crohn's disease. Both conserved end residues are part of each CDR3. Fields, in order: clone size, V gene, D gene, J gene, CDR3 protein, CDR3 DNA. A D gene is named only where the DNA matches it firmly. Size is omitted from some rows. Given values are once, few, many or a class for expanded clones.

-	TRBV7-2	-	TRBJ2-3	CASSFSGGRTTDTQYF	TGTGCCAGCAGCTTCTCGGGGGGCCGAACTACAGATACGCAGTATTTT
-	TRBV6-4	-	TRBJ2-2	CASSDSGGNTGELFF	TGTGCCAGCAGTGACTCCGGGGGGAACACCGGGGAGCTGTTTTTT
-	TRBV6-1	TRBD1	TRBJ2-5	CASSEASFKTGLETQYF	TGTGCCAGCAGTGAAGCTTCCTTTAAGACAGGGTTAGAGACCCAGTACTTC
-	TRBV5-5	TRBD2	TRBJ2-5	CASSWDPGTSAETQYF	TGTGCCAGCAGCTGGGATCCCGGGACTAGCGCTGAGACCCAGTACTTC
few	TRBV19	TRBD2	TRBJ2-7	CASSINPGGSYEQYF	TGTGCCAGTAGTATAAATCCGGGGGGGTCCTACGAGCAGTACTTC
-	TRBV5-4	-	TRBJ2-3	CASSYGSASTDTQYF	TGTGCCAGCAGCTATGGGAGTGCTTCCACAGATACGCAGTATTTT
-	TRBV6-6	TRBD1	TRBJ2-7	CASSYSDRGPYEQYF	TGTGCCAGCAGTTACTCAGACAGGGGGCCCTACGAGCAGTACTTC
-	TRBV6-5	-	TRBJ2-3	CASRRRGAGVDTQYF	TGTGCCAGCAGGAGACGGGGGGCCGGGGTGGATACGCAGTATTTT
-	TRBV2	-	TRBJ2-7	CASSRQVYEQYF	TGTGCCAGCAGTCGACAGGTTTACGAGCAGTACTTC
-	TRBV7-2	-	TRBJ1-1	CASSHPQGKAFF	TGTGCCAGCAGCCACCCTCAGGGGAAAGCTTTCTTT
-	TRBV9	-	TRBJ2-1	CASSQTSEGEQFF	TGTGCCAGCAGCCAAACCTCTGAGGGTGAGCAGTTCTTC
few	TRBV13	TRBD2	TRBJ2-7	CASSFSGGTGEQYF	TGTGCCAGCAGCTTCTCGGGGGGGACGGGCGAGCAGTACTTC
-	TRBV7-7	TRBD2	TRBJ2-1	CASSLAPGLAGEQFF	TGTGCTAGCAGCTTAGCCCCGGGACTAGCGGGTGAGCAGTTCTTC
-	TRBV19	TRBD1	TRBJ1-2	CASSTRDRVGGYTF	TGTGCCAGTAGTACTCGGGACAGGGTCGGCGGCTACACCTTC
-	TRBV2	-	TRBJ2-1	CASRILQGTYNEQFF	TGTGCCAGCAGGATATTACAGGGTACCTACAATGAGCAGTTCTTC
few	TRBV5-4	TRBD1	TRBJ1-4	CASSFTQGADNEKLFF	TGTGCCAGCAGCTTTACACAGGGGGCTGACAATGAAAAACTGTTTTTT
once	TRBV12-5	-	TRBJ1-4	CASGLVLAGGEKLFF	TGTGCTAGTGGTTTGGTACTGGCAGGAGGGGAAAAACTGTTTTTT
-	TRBV28	-	TRBJ1-6	CASILGQGNSPLHF	TGTGCCAGCATCCTGGGGCAGGGGAATTCACCCCTCCACTTT
-	TRBV19	-	TRBJ1-5	CASSIDSVSNQPQHF	TGTGCCAGTAGTATTGACTCGGTGAGCAATCAGCCCCAGCATTTT
-	TRBV18	-	TRBJ2-1	CASSPPQYNEQFF	TGTGCCAGCTCACCACCCCAGTACAATGAGCAGTTCTTC
-	TRBV11-3	TRBD1	TRBJ2-7	CASSLVSLGQGAKEQYF	TGTGCCAGCAGCTTAGTCTCTTTGGGACAGGGGGCGAAAGAGCAGTACTTC
-	TRBV5-1	-	TRBJ2-5	CASSLVTGSETQYF	TGCGCCAGCAGCTTGGTAACAGGTTCAGAGACCCAGTACTTC
-	TRBV6-5	TRBD2	TRBJ2-3	CASTGGLASDTQYF	TGTGCCAGCACCGGGGGACTAGCGTCAGATACGCAGTATTTT
few	TRBV6-1	TRBD2	TRBJ2-7	CASSEELSGSYEQYF	TGTGCCAGCAGTGAAGAACTTAGCGGGAGCTACGAGCAGTACTTC
once	TRBV25-1	TRBD2	TRBJ2-4	CASSVAGSGTPSKNIQYF	TGTGCCAGCAGTGTAGCGGGGAGCGGCACCCCCTCCAAAAACATTCAGTACTTC
-	TRBV5-6	-	TRBJ1-3	CASSLVFVEGTAGNTIYF	TGTGCCAGCAGCTTAGTATTCGTGGAGGGGACCGCTGGAAACACCATATATTTT
-	TRBV2	-	TRBJ1-4	CASSEEPRSSNEKLFF	TGTGCCAGCAGTGAGGAGCCCCGCAGTTCTAATGAAAAACTGTTTTTT
-	TRBV4-1	-	TRBJ2-1	CASSPQTRNNEQFF	TGCGCCAGCAGCCCCCAGACTAGAAACAATGAGCAGTTCTTC
-	TRBV29-1	TRBD2	TRBJ2-4	CSVLAGEGSIQYF	TGCAGCGTCCTAGCGGGGGAAGGGAGCATTCAGTACTTC
-	TRBV9	-	TRBJ1-2	CASSSQGYGYTF	TGTGCCAGCAGCTCCCAGGGCTATGGCTACACCTTC
-	TRBV5-6	TRBD1	TRBJ1-5	CASSFRQGLQPQHF	TGTGCCAGCAGCTTTCGACAGGGCTTACAGCCCCAGCATTTT
-	TRBV27	-	TRBJ1-2	CASSTTGFYGYTF	TGTGCCAGCAGTACAACGGGGTTCTATGGCTACACCTTC
-	TRBV25-1	TRBD2	TRBJ2-1	CASSEWEGYNEQFF	TGTGCCAGCAGTGAGTGGGAGGGGTACAATGAGCAGTTCTTC
-	TRBV12-5	TRBD2	TRBJ2-7	CASGSSSSGGVYEQYF	TGTGCTAGTGGTTCTTCTAGTAGCGGGGGAGTCTACGAGCAGTACTTC
-	TRBV10-2	-	TRBJ2-5	CASSVGSPPETQYF	TGCGCCAGCAGTGTCGGGAGCCCGCCAGAGACCCAGTACTTC
-	TRBV7-9	-	TRBJ1-4	CASSWRDEKLFF	TGTGCCAGCAGCTGGAGGGACGAAAAACTGTTTTTT
few	TRBV11-1	-	TRBJ2-7	CASRTGHPPYEQYF	TGTGCCAGCAGGACAGGCCATCCCCCCTACGAGCAGTACTTC
-	TRBV11-2	TRBD1	TRBJ1-1	CASSLAWTGTMNTEAFF	TGTGCCAGCAGCTTAGCTTGGACAGGCACAATGAACACTGAAGCTTTCTTT
-	TRBV9	-	TRBJ1-2	CASSVAGTYGYTF	TGTGCCAGCAGCGTAGCGGGTACCTATGGCTACACCTTC
few	TRBV10-3	-	TRBJ2-7	CAISEGLVYEQYF	TGTGCCATCAGTGAGGGACTCGTCTACGAGCAGTACTTC
-	TRBV18	-	TRBJ1-2	CASSPIRGDYGYTF	TGTGCCAGCTCACCAATCCGGGGAGACTATGGCTACACCTTC